Given below is one T cell receptor beta chain in context. The read finishes 3 residues shy of the CDR3 end, and the germline J gene is used to complete it. These data come from a study of T cells in women clearing cervical HPV infection. Sequenced by immunoSEQ multiplex PCR; TCRdb stores in-frame clones only, minus some. This table holds about 46,000 clones. The V segment lost 2 bases and the J segment 4 bases; nucleotides outside the gene matches: 7. Per germline, CDR1 SGHNT and CDR2 YYREEE (reference sequence). The CDR3 extends over 15 amino acids. The chain links TRBV5-4 to TRBJ2-3; TRBD2 agrees at 7 bases. The sequence was obtained from a woman aged 18 to 75 with a cervical HPV16 infection that either progressed to CIN3+ or cleared (not recorded which). Material: blood buffy coat. Partial CDR3 DNA: TGTGCCAGCAGCTTTGGCGGGAGTAGGTCAGATACG. Its translation: CASSFGGSRSDT. In full, the CDR3 is CASSFGGSRSDTQYF.